This entry concerns a single T cell receptor (beta chain). CDR3 length equals 15 residues. V was clipped by 7 bases and J by 2 bases; unmatched bases: 9. Germline-derived CDR1 and CDR2 are SEHNR and FQNEAQ (reference sequence). TCRdb's table, derived via immunoSEQ multiplex PCR, lists solely in-frame clones and lacks some. The repertoire holds tens of thousands of clones, with about 91% as singletons. These data originate in a study of T cell changes during pregnancy in multiple sclerosis. The specimen comprised peripheral blood, sampled before pregnancy. The chain uses TRBV7-9 and TRBJ2-7; TRBD1 matches 9 bases. The clonotype was recovered from a female donor with multiple sclerosis, enrolled in a pregnancy study. Written as DNA, the CDR3 is TGTGCCAGCATCGGGACAGGGACACTAGCCTACGAGCAGTACTTC. Its translation is CASIGTGTLAYEQYF. The full variable domain, with the rest looked up from reference TRBV7-9 and TRBJ2-7, is DTGVSQNPRHKITKRGQNVTFRCDPISEHNRLYWYRQTLGQGPEFLTYFQNEAQLEKSRLLSDRFSAERPKGSFSTLEIQRTEQGDSAMYLCASIGTGTLAYEQYFGPGTRLTVT.